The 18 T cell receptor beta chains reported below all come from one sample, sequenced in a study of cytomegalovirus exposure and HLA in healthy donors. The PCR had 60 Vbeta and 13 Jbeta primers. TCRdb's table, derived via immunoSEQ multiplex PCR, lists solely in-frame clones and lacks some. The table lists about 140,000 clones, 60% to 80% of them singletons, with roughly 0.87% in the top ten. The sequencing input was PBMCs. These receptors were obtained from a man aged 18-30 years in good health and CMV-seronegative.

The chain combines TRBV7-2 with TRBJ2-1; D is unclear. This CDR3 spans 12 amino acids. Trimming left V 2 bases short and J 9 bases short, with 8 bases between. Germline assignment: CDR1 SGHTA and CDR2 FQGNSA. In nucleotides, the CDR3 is TGTGCCAGCAGCTTAACCCACACTGAGCAGTTCTTC. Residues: CASSLTHTEQFF.

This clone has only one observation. This chain's CDR3 is CSAAMYNEQFF. The CDR3 coding sequence is TGCAGTGCCGCTATGTACAATGAGCAGTTCTTC. The V gene is TRBV20-1, the J gene TRBJ2-1; D not certain. Germline V gives CDR1 DFQATT, CDR2 SNEGSKA (reference sequence). The length of the CDR3 is 11 residues. With 6 bases removed from V and 4 bases from J, the gap between germline ends came to 7 bases.

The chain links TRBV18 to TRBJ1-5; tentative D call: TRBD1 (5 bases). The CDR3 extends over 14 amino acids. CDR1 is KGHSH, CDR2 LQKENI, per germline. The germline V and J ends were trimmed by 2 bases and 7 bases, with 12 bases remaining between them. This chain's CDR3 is CASSPGRVGQPQHF. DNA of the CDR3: TGTGCCAGCTCACCAGGCAGGGTGGGCCAGCCCCAGCATTTT.

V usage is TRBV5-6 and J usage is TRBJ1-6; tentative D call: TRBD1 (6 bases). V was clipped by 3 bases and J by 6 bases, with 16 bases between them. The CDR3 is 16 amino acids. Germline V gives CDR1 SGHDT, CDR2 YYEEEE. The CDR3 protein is CASSSSQGLSNSPLHF. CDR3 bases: TGTGCCAGCAGCTCTTCACAGGGTCTCAGTAATTCACCCCTCCACTTT.

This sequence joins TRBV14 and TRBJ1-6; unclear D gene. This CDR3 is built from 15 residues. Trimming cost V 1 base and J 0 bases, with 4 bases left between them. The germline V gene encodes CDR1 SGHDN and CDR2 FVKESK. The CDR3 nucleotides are TGTGCCAGCAGCCAAGCCAACTCCTATAATTCACCCCTCCACTTT. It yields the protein CASSQANSYNSPLHF.

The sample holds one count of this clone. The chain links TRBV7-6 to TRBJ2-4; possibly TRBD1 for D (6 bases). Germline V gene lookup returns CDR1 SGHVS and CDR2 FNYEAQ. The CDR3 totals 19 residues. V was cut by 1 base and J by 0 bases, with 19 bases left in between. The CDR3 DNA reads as TGTGCCAGCAGCTTAGTAGGAGAAACAGGGCCCGTAGCCAAAAACATTCAGTACTTC. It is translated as CASSLVGETGPVAKNIQYF.

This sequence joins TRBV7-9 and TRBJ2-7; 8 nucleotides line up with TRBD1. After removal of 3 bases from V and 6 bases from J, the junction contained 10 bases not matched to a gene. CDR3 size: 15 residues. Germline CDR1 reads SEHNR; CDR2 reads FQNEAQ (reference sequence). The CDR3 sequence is CASSLTRDRTIEQYF. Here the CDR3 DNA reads TGTGCCAGCAGCTTGACTCGGGACAGGACCATCGAGCAGTACTTC.

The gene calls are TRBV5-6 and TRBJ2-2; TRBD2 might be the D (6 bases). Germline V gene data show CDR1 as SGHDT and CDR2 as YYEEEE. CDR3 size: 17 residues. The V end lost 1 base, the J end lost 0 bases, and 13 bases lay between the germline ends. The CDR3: CASSLPGRGTNTGELFF. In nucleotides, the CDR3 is TGTGCCAGCAGCTTGCCCGGGAGAGGGACGAACACCGGGGAGCTGTTTTTT. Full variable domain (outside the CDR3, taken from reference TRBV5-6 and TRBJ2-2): DAGVTQSPTHLIKTRGQQVTLRCSPKSGHDTVSWYQQALGQGPQFIFQYYEEEERQRGNFPDRFSGHQFPNYSSELNVNALLLGDSALYLCASSLPGRGTNTGELFFGEGSRLTVL.

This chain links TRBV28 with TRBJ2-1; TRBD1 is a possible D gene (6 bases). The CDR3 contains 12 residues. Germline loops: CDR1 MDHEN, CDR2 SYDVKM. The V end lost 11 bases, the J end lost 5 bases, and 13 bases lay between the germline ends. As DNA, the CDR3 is TGTGCCGGAGGACAGCTCCACAATGAGCAGTTCTTC. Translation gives CAGGQLHNEQFF.

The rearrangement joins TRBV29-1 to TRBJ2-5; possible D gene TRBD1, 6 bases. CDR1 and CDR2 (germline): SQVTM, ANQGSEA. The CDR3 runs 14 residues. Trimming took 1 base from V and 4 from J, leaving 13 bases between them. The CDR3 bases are TGCAGCGTTGAAGGCCAGGGGTTACCAGAGACCCAGTACTTC. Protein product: CSVEGQGLPETQYF.

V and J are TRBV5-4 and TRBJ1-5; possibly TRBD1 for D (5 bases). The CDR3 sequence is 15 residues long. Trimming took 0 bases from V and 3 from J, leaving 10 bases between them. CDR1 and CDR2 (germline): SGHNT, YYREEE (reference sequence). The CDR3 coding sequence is TGTGCCAGCAGCTTGGGGGGCGGCCCCAATCAGCCCCAGCATTTT. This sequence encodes CASSLGGGPNQPQHF.

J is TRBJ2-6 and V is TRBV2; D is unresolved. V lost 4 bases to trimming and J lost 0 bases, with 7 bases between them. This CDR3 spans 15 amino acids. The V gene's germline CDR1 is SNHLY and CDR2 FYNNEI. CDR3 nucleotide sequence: TGTGCCAGCAGTGCAACCAGCTCTGGGGCCAACGTCCTGACTTTC. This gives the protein CASSATSSGANVLTF.

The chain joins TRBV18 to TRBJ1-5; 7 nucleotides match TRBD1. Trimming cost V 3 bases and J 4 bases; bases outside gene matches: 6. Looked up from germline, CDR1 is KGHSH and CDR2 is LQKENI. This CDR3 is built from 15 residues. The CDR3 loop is CASSPGTGENQPQHF. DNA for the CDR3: TGTGCCAGCTCACCGGGTACAGGGGAGAATCAGCCCCAGCATTTT.

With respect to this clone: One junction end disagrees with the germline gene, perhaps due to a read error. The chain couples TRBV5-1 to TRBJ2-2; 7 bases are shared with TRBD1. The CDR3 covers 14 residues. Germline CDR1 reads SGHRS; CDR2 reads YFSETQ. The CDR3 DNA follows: TGCGCCAGCAGTTTGGACAGGAGCACCGGGGAGCTGTTTTTT. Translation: CASSLDRSTGELFF.

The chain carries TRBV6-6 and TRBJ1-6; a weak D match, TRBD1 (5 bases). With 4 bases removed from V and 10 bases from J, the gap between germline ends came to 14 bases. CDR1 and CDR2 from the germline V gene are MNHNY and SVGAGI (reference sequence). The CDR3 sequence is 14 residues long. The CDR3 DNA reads TGTGCCAGCAGTTTGGCAGGGAATGGCTCACCCCTCCACTTT. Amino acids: CASSLAGNGSPLHF.

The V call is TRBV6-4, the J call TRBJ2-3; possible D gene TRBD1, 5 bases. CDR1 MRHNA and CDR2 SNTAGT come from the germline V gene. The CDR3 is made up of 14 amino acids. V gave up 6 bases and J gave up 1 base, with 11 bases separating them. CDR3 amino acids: CASRTLGRTDTQYF. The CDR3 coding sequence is TGTGCCAGCAGAACCCTGGGGCGCACAGATACGCAGTATTTT.

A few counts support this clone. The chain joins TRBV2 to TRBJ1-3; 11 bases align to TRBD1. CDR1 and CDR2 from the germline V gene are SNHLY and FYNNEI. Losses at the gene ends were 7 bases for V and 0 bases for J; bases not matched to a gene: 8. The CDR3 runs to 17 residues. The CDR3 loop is CASIRTGGRSSGNTIYF. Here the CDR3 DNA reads TGTGCCAGCATCAGGACAGGGGGCCGCAGCTCTGGAAACACCATATATTTT.

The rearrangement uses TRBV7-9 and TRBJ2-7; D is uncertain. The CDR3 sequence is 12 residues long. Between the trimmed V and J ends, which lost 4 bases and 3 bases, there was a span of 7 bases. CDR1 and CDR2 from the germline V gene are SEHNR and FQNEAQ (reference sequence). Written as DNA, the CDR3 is TGTGCCAGCAGCTGGCCGGGCTACGAGCAGTACTTC. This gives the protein CASSWPGYEQYF.